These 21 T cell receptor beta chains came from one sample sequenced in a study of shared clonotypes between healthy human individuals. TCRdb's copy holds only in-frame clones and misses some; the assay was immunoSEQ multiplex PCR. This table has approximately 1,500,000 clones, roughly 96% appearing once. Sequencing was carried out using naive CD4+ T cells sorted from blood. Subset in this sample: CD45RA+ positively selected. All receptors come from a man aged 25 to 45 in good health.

The DNA of the CDR3 is TGTGCCAGCAGTTATCCGACAGGGGAGTGGTCCTACGAGCAGTACTTC. Its translation: CASSYPTGEWSYEQYF. The J gene is TRBJ2-7, the V gene TRBV2, with 8 bases aligning to TRBD1. Germline V gene lookup returns CDR1 SNHLY and CDR2 FYNNEI. CDR3 length: 16 residues. V lost 5 bases, J lost 1 base, and 10 bases stayed unmatched.

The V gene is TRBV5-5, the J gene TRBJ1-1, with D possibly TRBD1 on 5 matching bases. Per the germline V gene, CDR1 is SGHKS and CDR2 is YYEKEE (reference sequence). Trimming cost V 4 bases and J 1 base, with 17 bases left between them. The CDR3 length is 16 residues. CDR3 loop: CASSRRVSGGNTEAFF. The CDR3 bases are TGTGCCAGCAGCCGGAGGGTCAGTGGGGGGAACACTGAAGCTTTCTTT.

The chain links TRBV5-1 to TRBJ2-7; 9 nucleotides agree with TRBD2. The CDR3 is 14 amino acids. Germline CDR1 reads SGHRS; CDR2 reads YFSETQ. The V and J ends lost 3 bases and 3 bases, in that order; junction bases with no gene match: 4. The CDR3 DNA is TGCGCCAGCAGCTGGGGGACTAGCATCTACGAGCAGTACTTC. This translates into CASSWGTSIYEQYF.

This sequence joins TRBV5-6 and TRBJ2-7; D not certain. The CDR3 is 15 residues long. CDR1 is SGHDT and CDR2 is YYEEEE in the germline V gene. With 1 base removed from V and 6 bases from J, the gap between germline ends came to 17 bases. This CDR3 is CASSLFTPTMGEQYF. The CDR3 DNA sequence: TGTGCCAGCAGCTTGTTTACTCCCACGATGGGCGAGCAGTACTTC.

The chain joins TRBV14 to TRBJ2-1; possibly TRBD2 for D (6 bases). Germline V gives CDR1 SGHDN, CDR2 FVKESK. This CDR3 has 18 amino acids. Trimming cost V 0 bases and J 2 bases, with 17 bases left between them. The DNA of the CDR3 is TGTGCCAGCAGCCAAGATCCTTTGCCAGGGAGGACCTACAATGAGCAGTTCTTC. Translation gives CASSQDPLPGRTYNEQFF.

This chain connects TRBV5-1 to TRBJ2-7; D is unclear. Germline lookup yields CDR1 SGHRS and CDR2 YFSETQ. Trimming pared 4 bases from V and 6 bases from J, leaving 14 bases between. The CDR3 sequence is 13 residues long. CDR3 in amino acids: CASSLDRPSEQYF. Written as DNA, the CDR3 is TGCGCCAGCAGCCTAGATCGTCCTAGCGAGCAGTACTTC.

DNA for the CDR3: TGTGCCAGCGCCGGGGCGGGACAGGGAGAAGAGACCCAGTACTTC. Its translation is CASAGAGQGEETQYF. V usage is TRBV27 and J usage is TRBJ2-5; 9 bases agree with TRBD1. The CDR3 spans 15 residues. V shed 8 bases and J 3 bases; nucleotides not matched to a gene: 10. In germline, CDR1 is MNHEY, CDR2 SMNVEV (reference sequence).

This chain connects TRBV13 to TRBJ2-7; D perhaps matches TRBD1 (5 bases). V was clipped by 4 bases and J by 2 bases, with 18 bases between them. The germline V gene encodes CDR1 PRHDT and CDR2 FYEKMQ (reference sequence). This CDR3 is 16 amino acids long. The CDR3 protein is CASSSPVEWGPYEQYF. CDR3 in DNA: TGTGCCAGCAGCTCCCCCGTGGAGTGGGGCCCCTACGAGCAGTACTTC. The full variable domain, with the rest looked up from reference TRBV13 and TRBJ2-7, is AAGVIQSPRHLIKEKRETATLKCYPIPRHDTVYWYQQGPGQDPQFLISFYEKMQSDKGSIPDRFSAQQFSDYHSELNMSSLELGDSALYFCASSSPVEWGPYEQYFGPGTRLTVT.

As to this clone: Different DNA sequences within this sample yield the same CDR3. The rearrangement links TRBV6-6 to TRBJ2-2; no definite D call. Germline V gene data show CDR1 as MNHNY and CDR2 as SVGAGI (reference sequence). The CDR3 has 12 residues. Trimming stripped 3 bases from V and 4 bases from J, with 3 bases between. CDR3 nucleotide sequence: TGTGCCAGCAGTTATTCCACCGGGGAGCTGTTTTTT. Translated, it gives CASSYSTGELFF.

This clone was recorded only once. The CDR3: CASMSGVSYEQYF. The CDR3 bases are TGCGCCAGCATGTCGGGAGTCTCCTACGAGCAGTACTTC. The chain carries TRBV5-1 and TRBJ2-7, with a tentative D call TRBD2 (6 bases). Germline V lookup: CDR1 SGHRS, CDR2 YFSETQ. The CDR3 consists of 13 residues. V lost 6 bases to trimming and J lost 0 bases, with 10 bases between them.

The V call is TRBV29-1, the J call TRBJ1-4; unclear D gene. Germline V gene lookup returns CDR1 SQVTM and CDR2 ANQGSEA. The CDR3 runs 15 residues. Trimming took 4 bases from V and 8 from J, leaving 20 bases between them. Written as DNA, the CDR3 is TGCAGCGTTGGCTTTCGGACCTCTAAGAGGGAAAAACTGTTTTTT. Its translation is CSVGFRTSKREKLFF.

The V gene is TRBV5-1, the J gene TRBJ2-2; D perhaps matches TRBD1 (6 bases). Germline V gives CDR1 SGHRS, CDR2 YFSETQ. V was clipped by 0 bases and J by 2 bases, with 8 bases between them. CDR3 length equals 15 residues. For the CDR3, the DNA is TGCGCCAGCAGCTTGGTACAGGGAAACACCGGGGAGCTGTTTTTT. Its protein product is CASSLVQGNTGELFF.

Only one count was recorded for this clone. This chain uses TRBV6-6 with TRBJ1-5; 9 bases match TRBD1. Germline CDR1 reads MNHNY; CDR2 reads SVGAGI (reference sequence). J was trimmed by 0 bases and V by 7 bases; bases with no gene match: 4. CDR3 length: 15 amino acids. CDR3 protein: CASTTGGFSNQPQHF. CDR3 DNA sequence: TGTGCCAGCACTACAGGGGGCTTTAGCAATCAGCCCCAGCATTTT.

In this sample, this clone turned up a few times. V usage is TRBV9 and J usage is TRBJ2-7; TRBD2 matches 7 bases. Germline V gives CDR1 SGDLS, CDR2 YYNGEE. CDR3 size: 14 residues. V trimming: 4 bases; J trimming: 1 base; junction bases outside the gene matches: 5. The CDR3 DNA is TGTGCCAGCAGCCCCAGCGGGGTTTCCTACGAGCAGTACTTC. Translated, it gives CASSPSGVSYEQYF.

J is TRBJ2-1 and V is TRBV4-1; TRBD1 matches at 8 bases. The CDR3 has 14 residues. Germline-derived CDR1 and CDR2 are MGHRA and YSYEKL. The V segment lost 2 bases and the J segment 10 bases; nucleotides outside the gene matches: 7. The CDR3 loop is CASSQLGQGKEQFF. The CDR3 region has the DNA TGCGCCAGCAGCCAACTCGGACAGGGAAAGGAGCAGTTCTTC.

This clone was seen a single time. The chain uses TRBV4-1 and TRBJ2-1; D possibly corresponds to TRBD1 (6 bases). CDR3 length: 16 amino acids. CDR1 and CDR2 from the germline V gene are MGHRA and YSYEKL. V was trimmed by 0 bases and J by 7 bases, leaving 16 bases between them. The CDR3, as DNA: TGCGCCAGCAGCCAAGATTGGCAGGGGCCGAAGAATGAGCAGTTCTTC. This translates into CASSQDWQGPKNEQFF.

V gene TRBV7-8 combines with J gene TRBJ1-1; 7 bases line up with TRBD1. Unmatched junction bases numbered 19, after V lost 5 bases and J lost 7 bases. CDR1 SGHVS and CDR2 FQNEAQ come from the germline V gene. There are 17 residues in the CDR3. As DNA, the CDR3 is TGTGCCAGCAGCCCACTACTAGGGGCAGGGGGTAATTTTGAAGCTTTCTTT. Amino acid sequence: CASSPLLGAGGNFEAFF.

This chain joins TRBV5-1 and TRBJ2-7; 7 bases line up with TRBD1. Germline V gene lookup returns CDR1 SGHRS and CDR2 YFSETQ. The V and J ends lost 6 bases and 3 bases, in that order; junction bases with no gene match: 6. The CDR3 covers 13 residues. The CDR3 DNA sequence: TGCGCCAGCAAGGGGGCCGGAAACTACGAGCAGTACTTC. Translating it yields CASKGAGNYEQYF.

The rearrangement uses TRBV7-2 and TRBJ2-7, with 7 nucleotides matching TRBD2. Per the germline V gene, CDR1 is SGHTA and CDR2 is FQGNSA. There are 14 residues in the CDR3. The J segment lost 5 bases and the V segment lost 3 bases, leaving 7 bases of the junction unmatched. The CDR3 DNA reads TGTGCCAGCAGCTTGGGACTATATCCGAACGAGCAGTACTTC. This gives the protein CASSLGLYPNEQYF.

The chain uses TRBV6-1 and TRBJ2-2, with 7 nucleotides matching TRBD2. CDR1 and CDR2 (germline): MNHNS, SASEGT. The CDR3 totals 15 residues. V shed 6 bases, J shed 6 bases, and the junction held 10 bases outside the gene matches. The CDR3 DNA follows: TGTGCCAGCAGGAAGGGCGGGAGTGGGGCCGGGGAGCTGTTTTTT. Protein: CASRKGGSGAGELFF.

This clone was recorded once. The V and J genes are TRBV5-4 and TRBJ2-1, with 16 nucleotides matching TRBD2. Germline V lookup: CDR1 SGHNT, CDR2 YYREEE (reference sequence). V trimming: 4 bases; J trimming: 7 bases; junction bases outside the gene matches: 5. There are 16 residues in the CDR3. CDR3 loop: CASSPGTSGRANEQFF. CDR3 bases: TGTGCCAGCAGCCCCGGGACTAGCGGGAGGGCGAATGAGCAGTTCTTC.